This T cell receptor beta chain was found in a study of metastatic and nonmetastatic thyroid tumors. Broader study findings: Within blood and tumor, benign nodules reportedly had significantly lower TCR beta diversity than malignant thyroid tumors did.

With 10 bases clipped from V and 5 bases from J, the junction kept 14 bases outside the gene matches. The germline CDR1 and CDR2 sequences are LNHDA and SQIVND (reference sequence). This CDR3 has 15 residues. TCRdb re-called clones from the PCR reads using MiXCR. The top ten clones hold roughly 22% of a sample with tens of thousands of clones, approximately 19% of them seen once. Nobody among the patients had been given any treatment before thyroid surgery. About this clone: Its specificity is unknown.

This clonotype was sampled from a female donor with papillary thyroid cancer or a benign thyroid nodule (not recorded which). Some clones in this sample may be carry-over from other donors' samples. Sequenced material: blood. The chain employs TRBV19 and TRBJ2-1; 7 bases map to TRBD1. Here the CDR3 reads CATRQGILSHNEQFF. CDR3 bases: TGTGCCACTCGACAGGGTATCTTGAGTCACAATGAGCAGTTCTTC.